The T cell receptor (beta chain) described here comes from a study of T cell responses to AZD1222 COVID-19 vaccine. The study, taken as a whole, reports: Most donors were white British and more were female, and clonal diversity was possibly underestimated. With dominance at 160-218 and 743-854, vaccine-associated CD4 TCRs spanned spike. Spike-specific TCRs gained breadth and depth after people received two AZD1222 doses.

With respect to this clone: Its specificity is not known.

Second-dose recipients at about 4 or about 12 weeks were treated as one pooled group. The assay was immunoSEQ multiplex PCR, and TCRdb's table has in-frame clones only and misses some. The profile shows approximately 170,000 clones, roughly 94% of them singletons. This CDR3 has 16 amino acids. Germline CDR1 and CDR2: LGHDT and YNNKEL (reference sequence). The V end was cut by 7 bases, the J end by 6 bases, with 22 bases between. This specimen consisted of peripheral blood, obtained 28 days after the second AZD1222 dose. The chain couples TRBV3-1 (or the pseudogene TRBV3-2) to TRBJ2-1, with D possibly being TRBD2 (6 bases). The sequence derives from an adult who received the AZD1222 COVID-19 vaccine. The chain's CDR3 is CASTYGRGRGLNEQFF. CDR3 coding DNA: TGTGCCAGCACCTATGGGCGGGGAAGAGGTCTCAATGAGCAGTTCTTC.